The source of this TCR beta chain is a study of T-cell memory formation after mild COVID-19. TCRdb re-called the 5' RACE reads with MiXCR, one entry per CDR3 protein. Of roughly 150,000 distinct CDR3 sequences listed, over 10% are singletons. This clonotype appeared a few times. The antigen is not known. CDR3 size: 18 residues. V was clipped by 4 bases and J by 0 bases; unmatched bases: 8. Looked up from germline, CDR1 is SGHTA and CDR2 is FQGNSA. Study-wide points: Clones contracting day 15 to 85 were balanced CD4/CD8; later expanders leaned CD4+.

The source of this sequence is a man aged 18 to 35 who had mild COVID-19 (a few samples of this study predate the infection). Cell type and time point are not known. Sequencing was performed on PBMCs or a T cell subset sorted from them (not recorded which). This chain joins TRBV7-2 and TRBJ2-1; TRBD2 matches at 11 bases. The CDR3 here is CASSSPSGGLSSYNEQFF. The DNA of the CDR3 is TGTGCCAGCAGCTCGCCTAGCGGGGGGCTCAGCTCCTACAATGAGCAGTTCTTC.